This entry describes one T cell receptor (beta chain). It is unclear where the CDR3 begins or ends on the DNA, so no DNA is shown, and the CDR3 is as TCRdb lists it. These data belong to a study of blood T cell repertoires in COVID-19. Across the whole study: The origin of the acute and convalescent COVID-19 samples was the United States, Italy and Spain. Sources were T cells, B-cell-depleted T cells, or PBMCs; the material itself was cDNA or gDNA.

Germline CDR1 is SGHNT and CDR2 is YENEEA. The CDR3 extends over 16 residues, inclusive of both ends. Original processing methods: Quantification of nucleated cells was approximated via reference gene primer amplification. TCRdb keeps only in-frame clones here, not all; method: immunoSEQ multiplex PCR. V and J calls and clone size are those listed in that table; D and trimming were worked out from the DNA. The top ten hold more than 13% of the sample, which has roughly 100,000 clones, about 80% seen once. Material for sequencing was peripheral blood. The TCR was taken from a woman aged 60 to 75 with acute or convalescent COVID-19. The V gene is TRBV11-3, the J gene TRBJ1-1; no DNA check was done on the table's D call, TRBD1. The CDR3 loop is CASSFGPGPGDTEAFF.